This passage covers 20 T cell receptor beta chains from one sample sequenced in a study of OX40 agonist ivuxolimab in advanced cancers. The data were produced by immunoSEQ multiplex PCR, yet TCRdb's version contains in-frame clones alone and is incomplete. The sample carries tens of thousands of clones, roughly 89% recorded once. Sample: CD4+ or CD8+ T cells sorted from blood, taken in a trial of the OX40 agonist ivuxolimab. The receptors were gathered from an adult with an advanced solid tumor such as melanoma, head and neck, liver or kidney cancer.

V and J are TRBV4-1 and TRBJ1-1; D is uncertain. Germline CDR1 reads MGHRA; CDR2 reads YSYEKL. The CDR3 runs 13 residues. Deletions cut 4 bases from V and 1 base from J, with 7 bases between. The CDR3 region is CASSLQTNTEAFF. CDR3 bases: TGCGCCAGCAGCCTACAGACGAACACTGAAGCTTTCTTT.

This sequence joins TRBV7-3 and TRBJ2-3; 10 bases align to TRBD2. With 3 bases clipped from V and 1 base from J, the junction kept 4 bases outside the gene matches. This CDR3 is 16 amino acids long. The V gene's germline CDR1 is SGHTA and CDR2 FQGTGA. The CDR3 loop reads CASSLGTSAGTDTQYF. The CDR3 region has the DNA TGTGCCAGCAGCTTGGGGACTAGCGCGGGCACAGATACGCAGTATTTT.

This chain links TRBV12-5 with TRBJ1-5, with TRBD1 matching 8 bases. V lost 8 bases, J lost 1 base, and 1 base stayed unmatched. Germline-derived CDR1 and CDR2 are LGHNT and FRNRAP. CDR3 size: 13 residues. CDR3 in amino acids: CASRQGSNQPQHF. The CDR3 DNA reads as TGTGCTAGTAGACAGGGGAGCAATCAGCCCCAGCATTTT.

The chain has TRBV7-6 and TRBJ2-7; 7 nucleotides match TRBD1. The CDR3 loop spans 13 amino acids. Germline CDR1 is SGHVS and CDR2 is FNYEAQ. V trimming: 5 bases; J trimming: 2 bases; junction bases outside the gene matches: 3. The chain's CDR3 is CASSRGTAYEQYF. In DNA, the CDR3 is TGTGCCAGCAGCCGTGGGACAGCCTACGAGCAGTACTTC.

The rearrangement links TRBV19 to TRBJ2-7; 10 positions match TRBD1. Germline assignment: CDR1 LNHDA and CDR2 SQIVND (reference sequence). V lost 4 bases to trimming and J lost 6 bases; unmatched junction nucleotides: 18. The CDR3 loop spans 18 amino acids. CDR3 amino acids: CASSTGWDRGQSAGEQYF. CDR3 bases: TGTGCCAGTAGTACCGGCTGGGACAGGGGCCAATCTGCGGGCGAGCAGTACTTC.

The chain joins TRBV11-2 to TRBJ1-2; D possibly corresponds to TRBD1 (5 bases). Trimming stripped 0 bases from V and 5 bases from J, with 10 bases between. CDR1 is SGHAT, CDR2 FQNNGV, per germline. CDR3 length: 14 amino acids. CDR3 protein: CASSLDGTDYGYTF. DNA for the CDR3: TGTGCCAGCAGCTTAGACGGGACGGATTATGGCTACACCTTC.

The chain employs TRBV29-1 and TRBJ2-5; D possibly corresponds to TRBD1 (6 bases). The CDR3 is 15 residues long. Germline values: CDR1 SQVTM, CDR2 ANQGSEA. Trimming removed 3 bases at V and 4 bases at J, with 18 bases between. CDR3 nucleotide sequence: TGCAGCGTTGAGGACGGGTCGTGGGGGCGAGAGACCCAGTACTTC. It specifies CSVEDGSWGRETQYF.

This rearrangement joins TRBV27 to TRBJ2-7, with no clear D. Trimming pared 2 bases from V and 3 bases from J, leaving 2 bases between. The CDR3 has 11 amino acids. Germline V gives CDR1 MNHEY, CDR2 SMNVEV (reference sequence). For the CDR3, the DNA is TGTGCCAGCAGTTTAGGCTACGAGCAGTACTTC. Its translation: CASSLGYEQYF.

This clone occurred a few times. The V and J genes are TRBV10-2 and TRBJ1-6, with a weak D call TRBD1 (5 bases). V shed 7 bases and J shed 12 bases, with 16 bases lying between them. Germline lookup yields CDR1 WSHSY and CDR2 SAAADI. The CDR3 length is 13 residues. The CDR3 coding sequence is TGCGCCAGCATCGACACCGGTGGGGGACCCCTCCACTTT. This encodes CASIDTGGGPLHF.

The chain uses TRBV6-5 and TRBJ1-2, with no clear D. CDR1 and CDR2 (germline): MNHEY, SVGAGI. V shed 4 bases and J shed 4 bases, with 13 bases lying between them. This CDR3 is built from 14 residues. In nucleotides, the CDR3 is TGTGCCAGCAGTTTCAGTCAGAGGAGCTATGGCTACACCTTC. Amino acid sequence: CASSFSQRSYGYTF.

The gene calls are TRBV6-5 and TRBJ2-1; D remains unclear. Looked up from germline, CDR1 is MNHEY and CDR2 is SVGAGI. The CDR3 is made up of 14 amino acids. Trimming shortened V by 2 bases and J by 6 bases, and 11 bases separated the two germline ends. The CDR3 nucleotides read TGTGCCAGCAGTTACGGCGATCTCCCCAATGAGCAGTTCTTC. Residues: CASSYGDLPNEQFF.

The CDR3, as DNA: TGTGCCAGCAGCGTAGGTGGAGGGCAAGAGACCCAGTACTTC. Encoded protein: CASSVGGGQETQYF. This rearrangement joins TRBV9 to TRBJ2-5; the D gene is possibly TRBD2 (6 bases). V gave up 0 bases and J gave up 2 bases, with 8 bases separating them. Per germline, CDR1 SGDLS and CDR2 YYNGEE. The CDR3 covers 14 residues.

As DNA, the CDR3 is TGTGCCTGGATTGATGGCGGGGGGGCCTTCGAGCAGTTCTTC. It translates to CAWIDGGGAFEQFF. The gene calls are TRBV30 and TRBJ2-1; 9 nucleotides match TRBD2. Germline V gene sequence: CDR1 GTSNPN, CDR2 SVGIG (reference sequence). J was trimmed by 10 bases and V by 4 bases; bases with no gene match: 11. The CDR3 is 14 amino acids.

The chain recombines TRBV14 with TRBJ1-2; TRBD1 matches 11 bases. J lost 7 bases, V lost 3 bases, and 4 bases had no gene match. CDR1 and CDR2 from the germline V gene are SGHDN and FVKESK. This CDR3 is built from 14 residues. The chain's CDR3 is CASSHGQGAFGYTF. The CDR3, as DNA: TGTGCCAGCAGCCACGGACAGGGGGCTTTTGGCTACACCTTC.

The CDR3: CASSLGDSGNTIYF. The CDR3 nucleotides are TGTGCCAGCAGCTTAGGCGACTCTGGAAACACCATATATTTT. The genes are TRBV7-8 and TRBJ1-3; D is undetermined. This CDR3 spans 14 amino acids. V lost 1 base and J lost 0, with 4 bases in between. Germline V gene sequence: CDR1 SGHVS, CDR2 FQNEAQ.

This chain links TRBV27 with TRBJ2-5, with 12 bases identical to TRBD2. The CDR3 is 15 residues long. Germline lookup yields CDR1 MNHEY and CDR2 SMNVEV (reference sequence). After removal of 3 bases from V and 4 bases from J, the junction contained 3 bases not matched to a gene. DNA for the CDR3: TGTGCCAGCAGTTTTGCTAGCGGGGGGGGAGAGACCCAGTACTTC. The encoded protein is CASSFASGGGETQYF.

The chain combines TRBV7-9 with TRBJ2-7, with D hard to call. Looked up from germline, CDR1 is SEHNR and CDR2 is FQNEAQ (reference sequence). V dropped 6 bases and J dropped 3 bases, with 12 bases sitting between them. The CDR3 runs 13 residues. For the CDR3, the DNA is TGTGCCAGCAGACCAGCAGAGATCTACGAGCAGTACTTC. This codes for CASRPAEIYEQYF.

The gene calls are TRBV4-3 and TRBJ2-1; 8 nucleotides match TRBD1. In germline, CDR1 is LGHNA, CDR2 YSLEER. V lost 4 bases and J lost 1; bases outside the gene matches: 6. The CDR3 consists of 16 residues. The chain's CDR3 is CASSPHRGESYNEQFF. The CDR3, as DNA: TGCGCCAGCAGCCCCCACAGGGGGGAGTCCTACAATGAGCAGTTCTTC.

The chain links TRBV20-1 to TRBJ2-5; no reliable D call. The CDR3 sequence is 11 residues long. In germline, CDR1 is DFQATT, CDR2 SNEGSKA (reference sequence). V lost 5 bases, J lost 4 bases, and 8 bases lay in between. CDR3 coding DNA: TGCAGTGCTCGGTCCGGAGAGACCCAGTACTTC. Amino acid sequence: CSARSGETQYF.

As DNA, the CDR3 is TGTGCCAGTAGTATGATCCCGTGGGATACGCAGTATTTT. Encoded protein: CASSMIPWDTQYF. The rearrangement links TRBV19 to TRBJ2-3; D unresolved. The germline V gene has CDR1 LNHDA and CDR2 SQIVND (reference sequence). The CDR3 contains 13 residues. V lost 3 bases to trimming and J lost 6 bases, with 10 bases between them.